This entry is about one T cell receptor beta chain. Losses at the gene ends were 3 bases for V and 5 bases for J; bases not matched to a gene: 9. CDR3 length: 16 residues. Germline CDR1 SGHRS, CDR2 YFSETQ. The sample comes from a study of T cell changes during pregnancy in multiple sclerosis. Sequenced by immunoSEQ multiplex PCR; TCRdb stores in-frame clones only, minus some. The repertoire holds 80,000 to 130,000 clones, with 90% to 95% as singletons. Sequences were derived from peripheral blood, sampled in the second trimester of pregnancy. This TCR derives from a female donor with multiple sclerosis, enrolled in a pregnancy study. The chain carries TRBV5-1 and TRBJ2-7; 12 positions agree with TRBD1. CDR3 nucleotides: TGCGCCAGCAGCTCAGCCGGGACAGGGGGCAGGGACGAGCAGTACTTC. This translates into CASSSAGTGGRDEQYF.